This TCR beta chain was recovered during a study of blood T cell repertoires in COVID-19. For the study at large: Some COVID-19 samples were acute and others convalescent; all came from the United States, Italy and Spain. T cells, B-cell-depleted T cells, or PBMCs supplied cDNA or gDNA.

Per the original methods: For nucleated cells, counts were estimated from reference gene primer amplification. Here immunoSEQ multiplex PCR was the method, and the copy in TCRdb shows in-frame clones only, minus some. V and J calls and clone size are copied from that table; D and trimming were computed from the DNA. Found here are roughly 190,000 clones, nearly 90% of them singletons; the top ten hold roughly 6.2%. The CDR3 covers 15 residues. V lost 4 bases, J lost 8 bases, and 5 bases stayed unmatched. Germline CDR1 is SGHKS and CDR2 is YYEKEE (reference sequence). The J gene is TRBJ2-1, the V gene TRBV5-5, with TRBD2 matching over 14 bases. The material sequenced was peripheral blood. The receptor's source is a middle-aged woman who had recovered from COVID-19. This chain's CDR3 is CASSPGLAGAYEQFF. CDR3 sequence (DNA): TGTGCCAGCAGCCCGGGACTAGCGGGAGCCTATGAGCAGTTCTTC.